One and the same sample provided the 26 T cell receptor beta chains below, sequenced in a study of blood T cell repertoires in COVID-19. TCRdb's copy holds only in-frame clones and misses some; the assay was immunoSEQ multiplex PCR. The sample has about 74,000 clones, around nine tenths seen once; the top ten hold roughly 2.5%. The sample taken for sequencing was peripheral blood. The receptor source for this set is a man in his 70s with active or convalescent COVID-19.

The chain carries TRBV3-1 (or the pseudogene TRBV3-2) and TRBJ1-1; D ambiguous. CDR3 size: 14 residues. V shed 4 bases and J shed 7 bases, with 16 bases lying between them. The germline gives CDR1 LGHDT, CDR2 YNNKEL (reference sequence). CDR3 sequence reads: CASSPREVTLEAFF. CDR3 bases: TGTGCCAGCAGCCCGCGGGAAGTAACACTTGAAGCTTTCTTT.

This chain joins TRBV19 and TRBJ1-5; D unresolved. CDR1 is LNHDA, CDR2 SQIVND, per germline (reference sequence). Trimming cost V 5 bases and J 1 base, with 6 bases left between them. This CDR3 spans 13 amino acids. This CDR3 reads CASSSVSNQPQHF. In DNA form, the CDR3 reads TGTGCCAGTAGTTCGGTGAGCAATCAGCCCCAGCATTTT. Filled out from reference TRBV19 and TRBJ1-5, the complete variable domain reads DGGITQSPKYLFRKEGQNVTLSCEQNLNHDAMYWYRQDPGQGLRLIYYSQIVNDFQKGDIAEGYSVSREKKESFPLTVTSAQKNPTAFYLCASSSVSNQPQHFGDGTRLSIL.

This chain links TRBV28 with TRBJ2-6; 7 positions agree with TRBD1. Germline lookup yields CDR1 MDHEN and CDR2 SYDVKM. The ends lost 2 bases at V and 1 base at J; junction bases unmatched: 8. The CDR3 totals 18 residues. The CDR3 loop reads CASSLLRTGPSGANVLTF. The CDR3 DNA reads TGTGCCAGCAGTTTACTACGGACAGGTCCTTCTGGGGCCAACGTCCTGACTTTC.

The gene calls are TRBV30 and TRBJ2-7; D gene uncertain. The CDR3 sequence is 13 residues long. The V end was cut by 0 bases, the J end by 7 bases, with 13 bases between. Germline V gives CDR1 GTSNPN, CDR2 SVGIG (reference sequence). The CDR3 DNA sequence: TGTGCCTGGAGTGTAAGCCCAACGAAGGAGCAGTACTTC. Translating it yields CAWSVSPTKEQYF.

This chain connects TRBV11-2 to TRBJ1-5; tentative D call: TRBD1 (5 bases). Germline CDR1 is SGHAT and CDR2 is FQNNGV. The CDR3 length is 15 residues. V was pared by 1 base and J by 5 bases, with 12 bases between. The CDR3 loop is CASSLGQRNHQPQHF. CDR3 DNA: TGTGCCAGCAGCTTAGGACAGAGGAATCATCAGCCCCAGCATTTT.

V gene TRBV19 combines with J gene TRBJ2-2; 11 positions agree with TRBD1. Germline CDR1 and CDR2: LNHDA and SQIVND (reference sequence). The CDR3 has 16 residues. J lost 3 bases, V lost 6 bases, and 6 bases had no gene match. The CDR3 DNA follows: TGTGCCAGTAGCCGCCGGGACAGGGGGGACACCGGGGAGCTGTTTTTT. This translates into CASSRRDRGDTGELFF.

This clone was detected once. CDR3 sequence reads: CASSVSPGLVQETQYF. Written as DNA, the CDR3 is TGTGCCAGCAGCGTAAGCCCGGGACTAGTACAAGAGACCCAGTACTTC. The chain couples TRBV5-5 to TRBJ2-5; 8 nucleotides align to TRBD2. Germline V gene data show CDR1 as SGHKS and CDR2 as YYEKEE (reference sequence). The CDR3 is 16 amino acids. Losses at the gene ends were 4 bases for V and 2 bases for J; bases not matched to a gene: 10.

The J gene is TRBJ1-5, the V gene TRBV6-5; D remains ambiguous. Germline assignment: CDR1 MNHEY and CDR2 SVGAGI. The CDR3 has 14 residues. The V gene lost 7 bases and the J gene lost 0 bases, with 10 bases spanning the gap. The CDR3 nucleotides read TGTGCCAGCAAACAGACCCATAGCAATCAGCCCCAGCATTTT. Translating gives CASKQTHSNQPQHF.

The genes are TRBV18 and TRBJ1-1; the match to TRBD1 covers 7 bases. The germline V gene has CDR1 KGHSH and CDR2 LQKENI. This CDR3 has 16 residues. V trimming: 4 bases; J trimming: 2 bases; junction bases outside the gene matches: 10. The CDR3: CASSLGQGTANTEAFF. CDR3 bases: TGTGCCAGCTCACTTGGACAAGGGACAGCAAACACTGAAGCTTTCTTT. Looking up the rest from reference TRBV18 and TRBJ1-1 gives the full variable domain: NAGVMQNPRHLVRRRGQEARLRCSPMKGHSHVYWYRQLPEEGLKFMVYLQKENIIDESGMPKERFSAEFPKEGPSILRIQQVVRGDSAAYFCASSLGQGTANTEAFFGQGTRLTVV.

CDR3 loop: CASSLWASGSGYNEQFF. The DNA of the CDR3 is TGTGCCAGCAGTTTATGGGCTAGCGGCTCGGGCTACAATGAGCAGTTCTTC. The chain has TRBV27 and TRBJ2-1, with 7 bases matching TRBD2. Germline V lookup: CDR1 MNHEY, CDR2 SMNVEV (reference sequence). Losses at the gene ends were 1 base for V and 3 bases for J; bases not matched to a gene: 9. The CDR3 has 17 amino acids.

The chain uses TRBV10-3 and TRBJ1-2; D uncertain. Trimming cost V 0 bases and J 6 bases, with 8 bases left between them. Germline V gene lookup returns CDR1 ENHRY and CDR2 SYGVKD. This CDR3 is 13 amino acids long. The CDR3 DNA reads as TGTGCCATCAGTGAGTCAAACGGGAATGGCTACACCTTC. Its protein product is CAISESNGNGYTF.

This clone was seen once. V and J are TRBV6-5 and TRBJ1-5; possibly TRBD1 for D (5 bases). The V end lost 6 bases, the J end lost 7 bases, and 19 bases lay between the germline ends. Germline CDR1 is MNHEY and CDR2 is SVGAGI. This CDR3 contains 15 residues. Written as DNA, the CDR3 is TGTGCCAGCAGAGGCTCCGGGGGTTTTGGACAGCCCCAGCATTTT. Translating gives CASRGSGGFGQPQHF.

The V call is TRBV24-1, the J call TRBJ2-3, with D perhaps TRBD1 (6 bases). Trimming removed 9 bases from V and 2 bases from J, with 17 bases in between. The germline V gene encodes CDR1 KGHDR and CDR2 SFDVKD. The CDR3 runs to 15 residues. The CDR3 nucleotides are TGTGCCACCTCTCGAGGGGGAGTGGACACAGATACGCAGTATTTT. This sequence encodes CATSRGGVDTDTQYF.

The chain joins TRBV5-4 to TRBJ1-2; no reliable D call. The ends were cut back, 2 bases at V and 0 bases at J, with 5 bases in the middle. The CDR3 covers 13 residues. Germline V gene sequence: CDR1 SGHNT, CDR2 YYREEE (reference sequence). The DNA for the CDR3 is TGTGCCAGCAGCTTTTCCTCTAACTATGGCTACACCTTC. Its translation: CASSFSSNYGYTF.

This chain joins TRBV2 and TRBJ2-7, with 11 bases fitting TRBD2. V was clipped by 7 bases and J by 6 bases; unmatched bases: 8. The germline V gene has CDR1 SNHLY and CDR2 FYNNEI. This CDR3 has 14 residues. The CDR3 nucleotides are TGTGCCAGCACCATAGCGGGAGGGTACCGCGAGCAGTACTTC. Protein: CASTIAGGYREQYF.

The chain joins TRBV12-3 or TRBV12-4 to TRBJ2-1; tentative D call: TRBD1 (5 bases). The length of the CDR3 is 12 residues. V was cut by 10 bases and J by 8 bases, with 15 bases left in between. The CDR3 nucleotides are TGTGCCACCACAGGCGGCTTCGATGAGCAGTTCTTC. It specifies CATTGGFDEQFF.

The chain uses TRBV15 and TRBJ2-1, with 9 bases identical to TRBD1. CDR1 is LNHNV and CDR2 is YYDKDF in the germline V gene (reference sequence). CDR3 size: 17 residues. The V segment lost 0 bases and the J segment 9 bases; nucleotides outside the gene matches: 12. As DNA, the CDR3 is TGTGCCACCAGCAGAGATCTCTGGACAGGGGTTAGCGGTGAGCAGTTCTTC. Protein product: CATSRDLWTGVSGEQFF.

This chain uses TRBV18 with TRBJ1-2, with 8 bases identical to TRBD1. CDR1 KGHSH and CDR2 LQKENI come from the germline V gene. Unmatched junction bases numbered 13, after V lost 2 bases and J lost 8 bases. The CDR3 extends over 16 amino acids. CDR3: CASSPGDRGPQGGYTF. The CDR3 DNA is TGTGCCAGCTCACCAGGCGACAGGGGCCCCCAGGGAGGCTACACCTTC.

The chain couples TRBV18 to TRBJ2-2; 9 nucleotides line up with TRBD2. The CDR3 spans 16 residues. Per the germline V gene, CDR1 is KGHSH and CDR2 is LQKENI. With 1 base clipped from V and 5 bases from J, the junction kept 5 bases outside the gene matches. The DNA for the CDR3 is TGTGCCAGCTCACCACTAGCGGGAGCGGTAACCGGGGAGCTGTTTTTT. Protein: CASSPLAGAVTGELFF.

The genes are TRBV2 and TRBJ2-5; 7 bases match TRBD2. The V segment lost 2 bases and the J segment 4 bases; nucleotides outside the gene matches: 4. Germline V CDR1 and CDR2: SNHLY, FYNNEI. This CDR3 has 14 residues. CDR3: CASSENVAGETQYF. DNA for the CDR3: TGTGCCAGCAGTGAAAACGTAGCGGGAGAGACCCAGTACTTC.

Notes on this clone: The sample holds other DNA sequences that translate to the same CDR3. The J gene is TRBJ2-2, the V gene TRBV29-1, with 10 bases lining up with TRBD2. CDR1 and CDR2 from the germline V gene are SQVTM and ANQGSEA. V shed 6 bases and J 6 bases; nucleotides not matched to a gene: 16. The CDR3 spans 17 residues. This CDR3 reads CSVGGIAGGRGAGELFF. The DNA for the CDR3 is TGCAGCGTGGGGGGGATAGCGGGAGGCCGGGGGGCCGGGGAGCTGTTTTTT.

This clone was detected many times. The rearrangement uses TRBV25-1 and TRBJ2-7, with 8 bases lining up with TRBD2. The V and J ends lost 4 bases and 2 bases, in that order; junction bases with no gene match: 1. Germline V gene sequence: CDR1 MGHDK, CDR2 SYGVNS. This CDR3 region has 13 residues. Written as DNA, the CDR3 is TGTGCCAGCAGTGGGCGGGGGGCCTACGAGCAGTACTTC. Its translation is CASSGRGAYEQYF.

The genes are TRBV3-1 (or the pseudogene TRBV3-2) and TRBJ1-1; D uncertain. This CDR3 is built from 14 residues. Trimming removed 0 bases from V and 4 bases from J, with 9 bases in between. From germline, CDR1 is LGHDT and CDR2 YNNKEL (reference sequence). The CDR3 DNA reads TGTGCCAGCAGCCAAGATCCAGGCAGCACTGAAGCTTTCTTT. This codes for CASSQDPGSTEAFF.

The chain links TRBV10-2 to TRBJ1-6; D gene uncertain. The CDR3 has 12 residues. The V end was cut by 7 bases, the J end by 6 bases, with 7 bases between. The V gene's germline CDR1 is WSHSY and CDR2 SAAADI. The chain's CDR3 is CASTASNSPLHF. The CDR3 DNA reads TGCGCCAGCACGGCTAGTAATTCACCCCTCCACTTT.

This chain joins TRBV29-1 and TRBJ1-5; D is unresolved. V lost 4 bases and J 5 bases, leaving 9 bases between the germline ends. Per the germline V gene, CDR1 is SQVTM and CDR2 is ANQGSEA. The CDR3 is 12 amino acids. In nucleotides, the CDR3 is TGCAGCGTTGGAGGGATTGATCAGCCCCAGCATTTT. This sequence encodes CSVGGIDQPQHF.

V and J are TRBV5-1 and TRBJ2-1, with 9 positions matching TRBD1. Germline-derived CDR1 and CDR2 are SGHRS and YFSETQ. Trimming cost V 5 bases and J 2 bases; bases outside gene matches: 5. The CDR3 is 15 amino acids. The CDR3 is CASRTGTGPYNEQFF. As DNA, the CDR3 is TGCGCCAGCAGGACCGGGACAGGGCCCTACAATGAGCAGTTCTTC.